The 16 T cell receptor beta chains below come from one sample, sequenced in a study of T cell changes during pregnancy in multiple sclerosis. The method was immunoSEQ multiplex PCR; TCRdb's version includes in-frame clones alone and lacks a portion of them. This sample has approximately 90,000 clones, with around 93% found just once. The source was peripheral blood, collected before pregnancy. The receptor set was obtained from a female donor with multiple sclerosis, enrolled in a pregnancy study.

This clone was picked up a small number of times. The CDR3 DNA reads as TGTGCCAGCAGCCCCTCACAGGGGGCCACTGAAGCTTTCTTT. As protein: CASSPSQGATEAFF. This chain uses TRBV7-9 with TRBJ1-1; the match to TRBD1 covers 9 bases. V trimming: 5 bases; J trimming: 4 bases; junction bases outside the gene matches: 5. The CDR3 runs to 14 residues. Looked up from germline, CDR1 is SEHNR and CDR2 is FQNEAQ (reference sequence).

This clone was counted a single time. The chain couples TRBV6-6 to TRBJ2-7; 12 nucleotides agree with TRBD2. There are 15 residues in the CDR3. The V gene's germline CDR1 is MNHNY and CDR2 SVGAGI (reference sequence). The V gene end was trimmed by 7 bases and the J gene end by 3 bases; junction bases not matched to a gene: 7. CDR3 DNA sequence: TGTGCCAGCACCCCCGGACTAGCGGGAAGCTACGAGCAGTACTTC. Amino acids: CASTPGLAGSYEQYF.

The V gene is TRBV29-1, the J gene TRBJ2-3; the D gene is possibly TRBD1 (6 bases). This CDR3 is built from 18 residues. Germline V gene sequence: CDR1 SQVTM, CDR2 ANQGSEA. Trimming removed 1 base at V and 2 bases at J, with 22 bases between. The CDR3 loop reads CSVEVLASPGTHTDTQYF. DNA for the CDR3: TGCAGCGTTGAAGTCTTGGCCTCCCCAGGGACACACACAGATACGCAGTATTTT.

The chain employs TRBV5-1 and TRBJ2-1; 15 bases line up with TRBD2. CDR3 length: 16 residues. Germline V gene data show CDR1 as SGHRS and CDR2 as YFSETQ. Trimming cost V 7 bases and J 8 bases; bases outside gene matches: 10. The CDR3 DNA is TGCGCCAGCGCCGATCCGGGACTAGCGGGAGGCTATGAGCAGTTCTTC. Residues: CASADPGLAGGYEQFF.

The V and J genes are TRBV14 and TRBJ1-2, with D tentatively TRBD1 (5 bases). Deletions cut 4 bases from V and 4 bases from J, with 10 bases between. Per the germline V gene, CDR1 is SGHDN and CDR2 is FVKESK. The CDR3 covers 13 residues. This CDR3 is CASSPTVSYGYTF. The DNA of the CDR3 is TGTGCCAGCAGCCCGACAGTCAGCTATGGCTACACCTTC.

The J gene is TRBJ2-7, the V gene TRBV7-8; TRBD2 is a possible D gene (7 bases). Per the germline V gene, CDR1 is SGHVS and CDR2 is FQNEAQ. V shed 1 base and J shed 6 bases, with 16 bases lying between them. The length of the CDR3 is 15 residues. CDR3 residues: CASSLEGGGAGEQYF. In DNA, the CDR3 is TGTGCCAGCAGCTTAGAAGGTGGGGGGGCGGGCGAGCAGTACTTC. The entire variable domain, with the rest obtained from reference TRBV7-8 and TRBJ2-7, is as follows: GAGVSQSPRYKVAKRGQDVALRCDPISGHVSLFWYQQALGQGPEFLTYFQNEAQLDKSGLPSDRFFAERPEGSVSTLKIQRTQQEDSAVYLCASSLEGGGAGEQYFGPGTRLTVT.

This rearrangement joins TRBV5-4 to TRBJ2-7; 11 bases are shared with TRBD1. V trimming: 9 bases; J trimming: 0 bases; junction bases outside the gene matches: 8. Germline assignment: CDR1 SGHNT and CDR2 YYREEE (reference sequence). The CDR3 is made up of 15 amino acids. CDR3 in DNA: TGTGCCACAGGACAGGGGGCTGATGGCTCCTACGAGCAGTACTTC. It yields the protein CATGQGADGSYEQYF.

This chain joins TRBV7-7 and TRBJ2-1; TRBD2 matches at 11 bases. The CDR3 length is 15 residues. The junction had 1 base not matched to a gene; V was cut back by 2 bases and J by 4 bases. Germline CDR1 reads SSHAT; CDR2 reads FNYEAQ (reference sequence). CDR3 loop: CASSLRLAGYNEQFF. CDR3 in DNA: TGTGCCAGCAGCTTACGACTAGCGGGGTACAATGAGCAGTTCTTC. Drawing the rest from reference TRBV7-7 and TRBJ2-1, the complete variable domain is GAGVSQSPRYKVTKRGQDVTLRCDPISSHATLYWYQQALGQGPEFLTYFNYEAQPDKSGLPSDRFSAERPEGSISTLTIQRTEQRDSAMYRCASSLRLAGYNEQFFGPGTRLTVL.

V and J are TRBV28 and TRBJ1-5; D call uncertain. Germline CDR1 MDHEN, CDR2 SYDVKM. Trimming took off 3 bases at V and 5 bases at J, with 8 bases between the two ends. The CDR3 sequence is 13 residues long. Here the CDR3 reads CASSFLSDQPQHF. In DNA, the CDR3 is TGTGCCAGCAGTTTTTTATCGGATCAGCCCCAGCATTTT.

V and J are TRBV20-1 and TRBJ2-1; D gene unclear. This CDR3 has 10 amino acids. V dropped 3 bases and J dropped 11 bases, with 8 bases sitting between them. From germline, CDR1 is DFQATT and CDR2 SNEGSKA (reference sequence). This CDR3 reads CSARAPQQFF. The DNA for the CDR3 is TGCAGTGCTAGGGCCCCTCAGCAGTTCTTC.

This chain connects TRBV6-6 to TRBJ1-2; a weak D match, TRBD1 (5 bases). Germline loops: CDR1 MNHNY, CDR2 SVGAGI (reference sequence). V lost 6 bases, J lost 1 base, and 12 bases lay in between. The CDR3 totals 14 residues. The CDR3 DNA is TGTGCCAGCAGACCTGACAGCCGTAACTATGGCTACACCTTC. This encodes CASRPDSRNYGYTF.

The chain has TRBV29-1 and TRBJ1-5; 7 bases map to TRBD1. Unmatched junction bases numbered 3, after V lost 2 bases and J lost 5 bases. Germline CDR1 SQVTM, CDR2 ANQGSEA. CDR3 length: 13 amino acids. Here the CDR3 DNA reads TGCAGCGTTGAAACAGGGGTGGATCAGCCCCAGCATTTT. Translated: CSVETGVDQPQHF.

The chain uses TRBV19 and TRBJ1-5; D call uncertain. The CDR3 has 15 amino acids. Trimming removed 3 bases from V and 3 bases from J, with 12 bases in between. The germline gives CDR1 LNHDA, CDR2 SQIVND (reference sequence). Here the CDR3 reads CASSINPGANQPQHF. CDR3 in DNA: TGTGCCAGTAGTATCAACCCGGGAGCCAATCAGCCCCAGCATTTT.

The rearrangement uses TRBV7-6 and TRBJ2-1, with 14 bases aligning to TRBD2. Trimming at V came to 5 bases and at J to 8 bases, leaving 5 bases not matched to a gene. The CDR3 runs to 15 residues. CDR1 is SGHVS, CDR2 FNYEAQ, per germline. The CDR3: CASSHQTSGRDEQFF. CDR3 DNA sequence: TGTGCCAGCAGCCACCAGACTAGCGGGAGGGATGAGCAGTTCTTC.

The chain has TRBV6-1 and TRBJ1-1; D call uncertain. Per the germline V gene, CDR1 is MNHNS and CDR2 is SASEGT. The CDR3 spans 15 residues. The ends were cut back, 5 bases at V and 1 base at J, with 14 bases in the middle. CDR3 nucleotide sequence: TGTGCCAGCAGTTCCTATTCTACCCCGAACACTGAAGCTTTCTTT. As protein: CASSSYSTPNTEAFF.

This chain connects TRBV6-6 to TRBJ2-7; unclear D gene. This CDR3 contains 12 residues. The V end lost 5 bases, the J end lost 7 bases, and 12 bases lay between the germline ends. The germline V gene encodes CDR1 MNHNY and CDR2 SVGAGI (reference sequence). The CDR3 DNA sequence: TGTGCCAGCAGTCAGACATCTTGGGAGCAGTACTTC. The encoded protein is CASSQTSWEQYF.